The next 29 T cell receptor beta chains were all read from a single sample in a study of cytomegalovirus exposure and HLA in healthy donors. Assay used: immunoSEQ multiplex PCR; TCRdb lists only in-frame clones, some missing. The data hold about 130,000 clones, with about 91% observed a single time. Sequencing was done on a sample of PBMCs. The receptors originated from a woman aged 18 to 35 in good health and CMV-seropositive.

The genes are TRBV4-2 and TRBJ1-4; 7 bases fit TRBD1. The CDR3 is 15 residues long. Per the germline V gene, CDR1 is LGHNA and CDR2 is YNFKEQ. Trimming removed 3 bases from V and 8 bases from J; junction bases left unmatched: 9. The DNA of the CDR3 is TGTGCCAGCAGCCAGCAAGCTGGGACAGCCGAAAAACTGTTTTTT. Residues: CASSQQAGTAEKLFF.

The rearrangement links TRBV19 to TRBJ1-2; the D gene is possibly TRBD1 (5 bases). This CDR3 is built from 14 residues. Trimming shortened V by 7 bases and J by 7 bases, and 19 bases separated the two germline ends. Per germline, CDR1 LNHDA and CDR2 SQIVND (reference sequence). The CDR3 protein is CASTLGGLVSGYTF. CDR3 in DNA: TGTGCCAGTACGTTGGGGGGTTTGGTCTCTGGCTACACCTTC.

V and J are TRBV5-1 and TRBJ2-7, with 12 positions matching TRBD2. V was pared by 5 bases and J by 2 bases, with 5 bases of the junction left unmatched. The CDR3 totals 15 residues. Germline V lookup: CDR1 SGHRS, CDR2 YFSETQ. CDR3 amino acids: CASRLTSGGTYEQYF. CDR3 in DNA: TGCGCCAGCAGGCTAACTAGCGGGGGGACCTACGAGCAGTACTTC. Full variable domain (missing parts from reference TRBV5-1 and TRBJ2-7): KAGVTQTPRYLIKTRGQQVTLSCSPISGHRSVSWYQQTPGQGLQFLFEYFSETQRNKGNFPGRFSGRQFSNSRSEMNVSTLELGDSALYLCASRLTSGGTYEQYFGPGTRLTVT.

V gene TRBV28 combines with J gene TRBJ1-1, with a tentative D call TRBD1 (5 bases). The length of the CDR3 is 14 residues. Per the germline V gene, CDR1 is MDHEN and CDR2 is SYDVKM. The germline V and J ends were trimmed by 8 bases and 5 bases, with 18 bases remaining between them. For the CDR3, the DNA is TGTGCCAGCCGTCGCCCAGGGTTTGGGACTGAAGCTTTCTTT. This gives the protein CASRRPGFGTEAFF.

The chain joins TRBV7-2 to TRBJ2-7, with D maybe TRBD2 (5 bases). Germline V CDR1 and CDR2: SGHTA, FQGNSA. Trimming took 1 base from V and 7 from J, leaving 17 bases between them. The CDR3 has 15 amino acids. The CDR3 reads CASSLVRGGQGEQYF. The CDR3 DNA sequence: TGTGCCAGCAGCTTAGTTAGAGGCGGGCAAGGTGAGCAGTACTTC.

This rearrangement joins TRBV28 to TRBJ1-2; 11 bases are a match to TRBD1. The CDR3 is 14 residues long. Germline CDR1 reads MDHEN; CDR2 reads SYDVKM. The J segment lost 5 bases and the V segment lost 3 bases, leaving 2 bases of the junction unmatched. The CDR3 here is CASSLGQGVYGYTF. Written as DNA, the CDR3 is TGTGCCAGCAGTTTGGGACAGGGGGTGTATGGCTACACCTTC.

The gene calls are TRBV27 and TRBJ1-1; tentative D call: TRBD1 (6 bases). The germline V gene encodes CDR1 MNHEY and CDR2 SMNVEV (reference sequence). The CDR3 is 15 amino acids. Trimming took 6 bases from V and 5 from J, leaving 19 bases between them. The CDR3 bases are TGTGCCAGCAGAAGGACAGCACCTATGGGGACTGAAGCTTTCTTT. Protein product: CASRRTAPMGTEAFF.

CDR3 sequence (DNA): TGTGCCAGCAGCTCCCTCCCGGGACTGAGCTATGGCTACACCTTC. Translation gives CASSSLPGLSYGYTF. The chain is built from TRBV11-2 and TRBJ1-2, with TRBD1 as a possible D gene (5 bases). V lost 4 bases and J 4 bases, leaving 16 bases between the germline ends. This CDR3 is 15 amino acids long. Germline-derived CDR1 and CDR2 are SGHAT and FQNNGV.

With respect to this clone: Additional DNA sequences in this sample encode the identical CDR3. In nucleotides, the CDR3 is TGTGCCAGCAGTGAAGCGGGGGGACAGCCCCAGCATTTT. Translated: CASSEAGGQPQHF. The V call is TRBV6-1, the J call TRBJ1-5; TRBD1 is a possible D gene (5 bases). Trimming pared 0 bases from V and 7 bases from J, leaving 7 bases between. Germline values: CDR1 MNHNS, CDR2 SASEGT. The CDR3 is made up of 13 amino acids.

The rearrangement uses TRBV4-2 and TRBJ2-6; 8 bases align to TRBD1. There are 17 residues in the CDR3. Trimming removed 1 base from V and 4 bases from J; junction bases left unmatched: 6. Germline V gene data show CDR1 as LGHNA and CDR2 as YNFKEQ. CDR3 loop: CASSQGTGTKGANVLTF. The CDR3 bases are TGTGCCAGCAGCCAAGGGACAGGGACGAAAGGGGCCAACGTCCTGACTTTC.

V gene TRBV30 combines with J gene TRBJ2-3, with TRBD2 matching over 11 bases. Germline CDR1 is GTSNPN and CDR2 is SVGIG (reference sequence). V lost 2 bases to trimming and J lost 5 bases; unmatched junction nucleotides: 6. The CDR3 totals 15 residues. CDR3 nucleotides: TGTGCCTGGAGTAGAATAGCGGGGGGGGGAGATACGCAGTATTTT. Encoded protein: CAWSRIAGGGDTQYF.

This chain uses TRBV7-9 with TRBJ2-3, with 8 bases identical to TRBD2. Germline-derived CDR1 and CDR2 are SEHNR and FQNEAQ (reference sequence). The CDR3 runs to 16 residues. Trimming took 2 bases from V and 0 from J; bases not matched to a gene: 4. The CDR3 region has the DNA TGTGCCAGCAGCTTATGGTCTAGCGGGAGCACAGATACGCAGTATTTT. It yields the protein CASSLWSSGSTDTQYF.

The chain couples TRBV7-2 to TRBJ1-5, with unresolved D. The germline V gene has CDR1 SGHTA and CDR2 FQGNSA. CDR3 length equals 15 residues. V lost 0 bases and J lost 1, with 7 bases in between. Here the CDR3 reads CASSLARRSNQPQHF. CDR3 bases: TGTGCCAGCAGCTTAGCGCGTCGGAGCAATCAGCCCCAGCATTTT. Combining the CDR3 with reference TRBV7-2 and TRBJ1-5 gives the whole variable domain GAGVSQSPSNKVTEKGKDVELRCDPISGHTALYWYRQSLGQGLEFLIYFQGNSAPDKSGLPSDRFSAERTGGSVSTLTIQRTQQEDSAVYLCASSLARRSNQPQHFGDGTRLSIL.

The rearrangement links TRBV27 to TRBJ2-7, with D unresolved. With 3 bases removed from V and 10 bases from J, the gap between germline ends came to 10 bases. This CDR3 is built from 11 residues. From germline, CDR1 is MNHEY and CDR2 SMNVEV (reference sequence). The CDR3 protein is CASSLGNQQYF. CDR3 nucleotides: TGTGCCAGCAGTTTGGGCAACCAACAGTACTTC.

The chain has TRBV27 and TRBJ1-5, with 7 positions matching TRBD1. The CDR3 consists of 19 residues. J lost 2 bases, V lost 4 bases, and 17 bases had no gene match. Germline loops: CDR1 MNHEY, CDR2 SMNVEV (reference sequence). The CDR3 protein is CASSSKKRGGGGGNQPQHF. CDR3 nucleotides: TGTGCCAGCAGTTCGAAAAAGCGAGGGGGCGGTGGCGGCAATCAGCCCCAGCATTTT.

The J gene is TRBJ2-1, the V gene TRBV27, with D perhaps matching TRBD2 (5 bases). Germline CDR1 and CDR2: MNHEY and SMNVEV (reference sequence). The ends were cut back, 5 bases at V and 5 bases at J, with 13 bases in the middle. The CDR3 consists of 14 residues. CDR3 in amino acids: CASSNPGSHNEQFF. In nucleotides, the CDR3 is TGTGCCAGCAGTAACCCGGGATCTCACAATGAGCAGTTCTTC.

V and J are TRBV7-9 and TRBJ2-2; 8 positions match TRBD2. The CDR3 is 15 residues long. The J segment lost 3 bases and the V segment lost 7 bases, leaving 7 bases of the junction unmatched. Germline CDR1 and CDR2: SEHNR and FQNEAQ (reference sequence). This chain's CDR3 is CASTLLAGYTGELFF. For the CDR3, the DNA is TGTGCCAGCACCCTATTAGCGGGATACACCGGGGAGCTGTTTTTT. Supplemented by reference TRBV7-9 and TRBJ2-2, the full variable domain reads DTGVSQNPRHKITKRGQNVTFRCDPISEHNRLYWYRQTLGQGPEFLTYFQNEAQLEKSRLLSDRFSAERPKGSFSTLEIQRTEQGDSAMYLCASTLLAGYTGELFFGEGSRLTVL.

V usage is TRBV28 and J usage is TRBJ1-3; maybe TRBD1 (5 bases). Trimming took 9 bases from V and 0 from J, leaving 12 bases between them. Germline V lookup: CDR1 MDHEN, CDR2 SYDVKM. The CDR3 consists of 14 residues. The CDR3 is CASRRGTSGNTIYF. The CDR3 DNA reads as TGTGCCAGTCGGAGGGGAACCTCTGGAAACACCATATATTTT.

The genes are TRBV9 and TRBJ2-7, with TRBD2 as a possible D gene (7 bases). Germline CDR1 and CDR2: SGDLS and YYNGEE. V lost 0 bases, J lost 2 bases, and 12 bases lay in between. This CDR3 spans 15 amino acids. CDR3 in amino acids: CASSVEGEGAYEQYF. In nucleotides, the CDR3 is TGTGCCAGCAGCGTAGAGGGGGAGGGGGCCTACGAGCAGTACTTC.

The V gene is TRBV5-1, the J gene TRBJ2-7; TRBD1 agrees at 7 bases. This CDR3 has 14 residues. From germline, CDR1 is SGHRS and CDR2 YFSETQ. V was clipped by 3 bases and J by 2 bases; unmatched bases: 5. The CDR3 region has the DNA TGCGCCAGCAGCTCCCGGACAGGCGCCTACGAGCAGTACTTC. Translated: CASSSRTGAYEQYF.

The rearrangement links TRBV28 to TRBJ1-1; weak D call: TRBD1 (5 bases). The V and J ends lost 5 bases and 11 bases respectively, with 15 bases between them. CDR3 length: 12 residues. Germline loops: CDR1 MDHEN, CDR2 SYDVKM. DNA for the CDR3: TGTGCCAGCAGTCTCTGGGGCGGGGAGGCTTTCTTT. Encoded protein: CASSLWGGEAFF. Together with reference TRBV28 and TRBJ1-1, the CDR3 gives the full variable domain: DVKVTQSSRYLVKRTGEKVFLECVQDMDHENMFWYRQDPGLGLRLIYFSYDVKMKEKGDIPEGYSVSREKKERFSLILESASTNQTSMYLCASSLWGGEAFFGQGTRLTVV.

The chain joins TRBV9 to TRBJ2-1, with D unresolved. Trimming removed 0 bases from V and 4 bases from J, with 14 bases in between. Germline CDR1 is SGDLS and CDR2 is YYNGEE. The CDR3 extends over 16 amino acids. In nucleotides, the CDR3 is TGTGCCAGCAGCGTAGGTCGAGGCCTCTCATACAATGAGCAGTTCTTC. Protein product: CASSVGRGLSYNEQFF. Variable domain in full (rest from reference TRBV9 and TRBJ2-1): DSGVTQTPKHLITATGQRVTLRCSPRSGDLSVYWYQQSLDQGLQFLIQYYNGEERAKGNILERFSAQQFPDLHSELNLSSLELGDSALYFCASSVGRGLSYNEQFFGPGTRLTVL.

In DNA form, the CDR3 reads TGTGCCAGCAGATCGACAGGGTTGGATTTAGGTTCACCCCTCCACTTT. Translation gives CASRSTGLDLGSPLHF. The rearrangement uses TRBV5-4 and TRBJ1-6, with 7 positions matching TRBD1. The V segment lost 5 bases and the J segment 9 bases; nucleotides outside the gene matches: 14. From germline, CDR1 is SGHNT and CDR2 YYREEE (reference sequence). The CDR3 runs 16 residues. Full variable domain (outside the CDR3, taken from reference TRBV5-4 and TRBJ1-6): ETGVTQSPTHLIKTRGQQVTLRCSSQSGHNTVSWYQQALGQGPQFIFQYYREEENGRGNFPPRFSGLQFPNYSSELNVNALELDDSALYLCASRSTGLDLGSPLHFGNGTRLTVT.

This clone was picked up one time. V usage is TRBV19 and J usage is TRBJ2-1; 7 nucleotides agree with TRBD1. The CDR3 runs 13 residues. With V trimmed by 5 bases and J by 8 bases, 6 bases remained unmatched. Germline values: CDR1 LNHDA, CDR2 SQIVND (reference sequence). The CDR3, as DNA: TGTGCCAGTAGTTTTACACAGGGGTATGAGCAGTTCTTC. Its protein product is CASSFTQGYEQFF.

The V call is TRBV5-4, the J call TRBJ1-3; D gene uncertain. CDR1 is SGHNT and CDR2 is YYREEE in the germline V gene (reference sequence). V was cut by 0 bases and J by 8 bases, with 9 bases left in between. The length of the CDR3 is 13 residues. In nucleotides, the CDR3 is TGTGCCAGCAGCTTGGACCCCGGGGACACCATATATTTT. Translation gives CASSLDPGDTIYF.

V gene TRBV2 combines with J gene TRBJ1-5; D unclear. The ends were cut back, 2 bases at V and 6 bases at J, with 5 bases in the middle. The germline gives CDR1 SNHLY, CDR2 FYNNEI. This CDR3 is 12 amino acids long. CDR3 region: CASSEQVQPQHF. The CDR3 DNA reads as TGTGCCAGCAGTGAACAGGTTCAGCCCCAGCATTTT.

This clone was observed a few times. This chain connects TRBV19 to TRBJ1-2, with 9 nucleotides matching TRBD1. The J segment lost 4 bases and the V segment lost 5 bases, leaving 5 bases of the junction unmatched. CDR1 and CDR2 (germline): LNHDA, SQIVND (reference sequence). The CDR3 totals 14 residues. Here the CDR3 DNA reads TGTGCCAGTAGTCCACAGGGGGCGGGCTATGGCTACACCTTC. This translates into CASSPQGAGYGYTF.

J is TRBJ2-7 and V is TRBV5-6; no firm D call. Germline CDR1 and CDR2: SGHDT and YYEEEE. Trimming shortened V by 1 base and J by 7 bases, and 12 bases separated the two germline ends. The CDR3 length is 13 residues. This CDR3 is CASSLSRLTEQYF. The CDR3 DNA follows: TGTGCCAGCAGCTTGTCTAGGTTAACGGAGCAGTACTTC.

The chain joins TRBV6-1 to TRBJ2-4; tentatively, D is TRBD2 (5 bases). V was pared by 2 bases and J by 0 bases, with 8 bases between. The germline CDR1 and CDR2 sequences are MNHNS and SASEGT. The CDR3 is 15 residues long. This CDR3 is CASSESGIAKNIQYF. The CDR3 nucleotides read TGTGCCAGCAGTGAATCCGGGATAGCCAAAAACATTCAGTACTTC.